This T cell receptor (beta chain) was captured by sequencing in a study of PD-1 blockade in classical Hodgkin lymphoma. Measured with immunoSEQ multiplex PCR; TCRdb has only the in-frame clones, and not every one. The repertoire has fewer than 100,000 clones, roughly nine tenths of them found once; the top ten carry 22%. Each patient relapsed following autologous stem cell transplantation, and prior brentuximab vedotin exposure differed. The germline gives CDR1 LGHNA, CDR2 YNFKEQ. Trimming left V 2 bases short and J 1 base short, with 9 bases between. The CDR3 consists of 14 residues. The source of this sequence is a human donor with classical Hodgkin lymphoma. The sample here was peripheral blood mononuclear cells (PBMCs), taken at baseline. The chain is built from TRBV4-2 and TRBJ2-7; D is ambiguous. The DNA for the CDR3 is TGTGCCAGCAGCCAAACAGTGGGGTCCTACGAGCAGTACTTC. It yields the protein CASSQTVGSYEQYF.